Listed below are T cell receptor beta chains from one sample, sequenced in a study of shared T cell receptors in the human thymus. The data were produced by immunoSEQ multiplex PCR, yet TCRdb's version contains in-frame clones alone and is incomplete. The profile shows 700,000 to 750,000 clones, 80% to 90% of them singletons. The same sample was also used in a study of human thymus T cells.

Source material: thymocytes. Every receptor here comes from a girl less than two years old with a congenital heart defect. Both conserved end residues are trimmed from each CDR3. The D gene is left open where the match is weak. Size tells how often a clone was seen (once, few, many) or the class of an expanded clone, and some rows leave it out.

TRBV4-3,TRBD2,NA,20,ASSQTRRTSGGPPHFTDTQY
TRBV1,NA,NA,11,TSSPRWSREAF
TRBV5-1,NA,few,13,ASSLGSRGPPEAF
TRBV6-6,NA,NA,8,ASRLRVYT
TRBV6-1,NA,few,10,ASRGLRDEQY
TRBV6-5,NA,few,11,ASSSDSPYEQY
TRBV19,TRBD1,once,12,ASSVNRGRDTQY
TRBV5-6,TRBD1,NA,14,ASSRTGGHPLYGYT
TRBV5-4,NA,few,13,ASSLVPGEDTEAF
TRBV28,TRBD1,NA,17,ASSIWIRDRESGANVLT
TRBV14,TRBD2,NA,13,ASSQPGRGTYEQY
TRBV14,NA,NA,15,ASSQDFLRTLVYGYT
TRBV7-2,NA,NA,15,ASSLREGRSYNSPLH